One sample yielded the 15 T cell receptor beta chains listed below, sequenced in a study of blood T cells in healthy people across ages. Primers used in a second PCR of about 6 to 11 cycles were a sample-barcoded 5' primer and a J-beta primer mix. TCRdb redid the calling of the 5' RACE reads with MiXCR, one entry per CDR3 protein. This table has around 1.7 million distinct CDR3 sequences, approximately 28% appearing once. Sequenced material: blood. The receptors here all came from a woman between 25 and 40 years old in good health.

The chain carries TRBV5-1 and TRBJ2-2; D possibly matches TRBD1 or TRBD2 (6 bases each). Per germline, CDR1 SGHRS and CDR2 YFSETQ. The germline V and J ends were trimmed by 1 base and 7 bases, with 17 bases remaining between them. CDR3 length: 16 amino acids. In DNA, the CDR3 is TGCGCCAGCAGCTTGAACACGGGGGCACCGGGCGGGGAGCTGTTTTTT. Translated, it gives CASSLNTGAPGGELFF.

This clonotype occurred a few times. V gene TRBV2 combines with J gene TRBJ1-1; D is unresolved. Looked up from germline, CDR1 is SNHLY and CDR2 is FYNNEI. Deletions cut 3 bases from V and 5 bases from J, with 10 bases between. The length of the CDR3 is 13 residues. CDR3 nucleotide sequence: TGTGCCAGCAGTGAGATGGGAATGACTGAAGCTTTCTTT. Translated: CASSEMGMTEAFF.

This rearrangement joins TRBV4-2 to TRBJ2-7; 9 nucleotides align to TRBD2. Germline CDR1 and CDR2: LGHNA and YNFKEQ. The V segment lost 0 bases and the J segment 2 bases; nucleotides outside the gene matches: 5. This CDR3 region has 16 residues. In DNA, the CDR3 is TGTGCCAGCAGCCAAGAGGCGGGGGGGCCCACCTACGAGCAGTACTTC. Translating it yields CASSQEAGGPTYEQYF.

This clonotype turned up a few times. The gene calls are TRBV5-1 and TRBJ2-1; 14 nucleotides align to TRBD2. The V gene's germline CDR1 is SGHRS and CDR2 YFSETQ. The CDR3 sequence is 14 residues long. The V segment lost 7 bases and the J segment 10 bases; nucleotides outside the gene matches: 7. The CDR3 is CASETGTSGREQFF. CDR3 in DNA: TGCGCCAGCGAGACCGGGACTAGCGGGAGAGAGCAGTTCTTC.

This clonotype was counted once. This sequence joins TRBV20-1 and TRBJ2-3; D gene unclear. CDR3 length: 14 residues. Germline V lookup: CDR1 DFQATT, CDR2 SNEGSKA (reference sequence). V dropped 4 bases and J dropped 0 bases, with 11 bases sitting between them. The CDR3 protein is CSAKTLSSTDTQYF. The CDR3 region has the DNA TGCAGTGCTAAGACTTTATCTAGCACAGATACGCAGTATTTT.

This clonotype was seen a few times. The chain carries TRBV20-1 and TRBJ2-3; possibly TRBD1 for D (6 bases). In germline, CDR1 is DFQATT, CDR2 SNEGSKA (reference sequence). Trimming stripped 2 bases from V and 0 bases from J, with 12 bases between. This CDR3 spans 15 amino acids. The CDR3 nucleotides read TGCAGTGCTAGACCACAGGGAAAAAGCACAGATACGCAGTATTTT. Its protein is CSARPQGKSTDTQYF.

This clonotype was recorded at least ten times. The rearrangement links TRBV13 to TRBJ2-5; TRBD2 matches at 14 bases. Germline assignment: CDR1 PRHDT and CDR2 FYEKMQ (reference sequence). V lost 2 bases and J lost 5; bases outside the gene matches: 4. This CDR3 region has 16 residues. CDR3 in amino acids: CASSLQTSGGAETQYF. The DNA of the CDR3 is TGTGCCAGCAGCTTACAGACTAGCGGGGGGGCGGAGACCCAGTACTTC.

V usage is TRBV20-1 and J usage is TRBJ2-3, with TRBD1 as a possible D gene (6 bases). Trimming took 6 bases from V and 0 from J, leaving 16 bases between them. This CDR3 spans 15 amino acids. The germline V gene has CDR1 DFQATT and CDR2 SNEGSKA (reference sequence). CDR3 protein: CSARDRSISTDTQYF. The CDR3 coding sequence is TGCAGTGCCCGCGACAGGTCCATTAGCACAGATACGCAGTATTTT.

In its sample, this clonotype was seen a few times. The chain carries TRBV20-1 and TRBJ2-7, with 7 bases identical to TRBD2. This CDR3 is 16 amino acids long. V was pared by 0 bases and J by 5 bases, with 13 bases of the junction left unmatched. Germline CDR1 and CDR2: DFQATT and SNEGSKA (reference sequence). In DNA form, the CDR3 reads TGCAGTGCTAGAGATCTAAGTGGACTAGTGGTTAACGAGCAGTACTTC. This codes for CSARDLSGLVVNEQYF.

J is TRBJ1-1 and V is TRBV20-1; TRBD1 agrees at 12 bases. Germline V CDR1 and CDR2: DFQATT, SNEGSKA (reference sequence). The CDR3 spans 12 residues. This chain's CDR3 is CRGDRGQLEAFF. In DNA form, the CDR3 reads TGCAGAGGGGACAGGGGGCAACTAGAAGCTTTCTTT.

This clonotype was picked up a small number of times. The chain is built from TRBV2 and TRBJ2-5; D is perhaps TRBD1 (5 bases). This CDR3 has 14 amino acids. CDR1 and CDR2 from the germline V gene are SNHLY and FYNNEI. With 6 bases removed from V and 1 base from J, the gap between germline ends came to 12 bases. CDR3 region: CASRVDSLQETQYF. DNA for the CDR3: TGTGCCAGCAGGGTAGACAGCCTCCAAGAGACCCAGTACTTC. Combining the CDR3 with reference TRBV2 and TRBJ2-5 gives the whole variable domain EPEVTQTPSHQVTQMGQEVILRCVPISNHLYFYWYRQILGQKVEFLVSFYNNEISEKSEIFDDQFSVERPDGSNFTLKIRSTKLEDSAMYFCASRVDSLQETQYFGPGTRLLVL.

A word on this clonotype: Germline is not matched at one junction end, which may reflect a read error. The rearrangement links TRBV3-1 to TRBJ1-1; D ambiguous. Germline V lookup: CDR1 LGHDT, CDR2 YNNKEL (reference sequence). The CDR3 has 13 residues. CDR3 nucleotides: TGTACCAGCAGCCAAGTCGGGAACACTGAAGCTTTCTTT. Amino acids: CTSSQVGNTEAFF. Supplemented by reference TRBV3-1 and TRBJ1-1, the full variable domain reads DTAVSQTPKYLVTQMGNDKSIKCEQNLGHDTMYWYKQDSKKFLKIMFSYNNKELIINETVPNRFSPKSPDKAHLNLHINSLELGDSAVYFCTSSQVGNTEAFFGQGTRLTVV.

The rearrangement uses TRBV6-5 and TRBJ2-1, with a tentative D call TRBD2 (6 bases). CDR1 is MNHEY, CDR2 SVGAGI, per germline. The germline V and J ends were trimmed by 4 bases and 3 bases, with 16 bases remaining between them. The CDR3 is 16 amino acids. The CDR3 DNA reads TGTGCCAGCAGTTTACGCCGGGACTGGGTCTACAATGAGCAGTTCTTC. Its protein is CASSLRRDWVYNEQFF.

This clonotype has only a few counts. A read error may account for a junction end that differs from germline. The rearrangement links TRBV27 to TRBJ2-1; the D is unclear. Germline values: CDR1 MNHEY, CDR2 SMNVEV (reference sequence). This CDR3 comprises 10 residues. The CDR3 region is CASYHNEQVF. CDR3 DNA sequence: TGTGCCAGCTACCACAATGAGCAGGTCTTC.

With respect to this clonotype: This could be a read error, since a much larger clone is one nucleotide away. This chain links TRBV20-1 with TRBJ2-7, with TRBD2 as a possible D gene (7 bases). V lost 6 bases, J lost 4 bases, and 16 bases lay in between. The germline gives CDR1 DFQATT, CDR2 SNEGSKA (reference sequence). The CDR3 runs 13 residues. CDR3 DNA sequence: TGCAGTGCCTCACAGGGAGGGAATTACGAGCAGTACTTC. This encodes CSASQGGNYEQYF.